This T cell receptor (beta chain) was identified in a study of radiotherapy plus CTLA-4 blockade in lung cancer (dated by TCRdb to 2016 to 2019). Context from the whole study: Objective responses occurred in roughly 20% of enrolled patients, and 30% to 35% achieved disease control.

The library was made by the immunoSEQ multiplex PCR assay. The table comes from immuneACCESS by way of TCRdb, which keeps in-frame sequences with V and J called. Part of the clones is missing from these tables; in studies checked, under half for an unresolved V gene and the rest for unknown reasons. This sample gives 75,000 to 100,000 clones in total; 80% to 90% of them show up just once. The top ten clonotypes cover 4% to 6% of the sample. Including the terminal cysteine and phenylalanine, the CDR3 comprises 12 residues. Only CDR3 DNA is held: 36 bases, read in frame from base 1. Trimming takes 4 bases from V and 4 bases from J, and the germline ends sit 8 bases apart. The germline V gene supplies CDR1 SGHDN and CDR2 FVKESK. Turning to this clone: Its antigen is unknown. Base qualities were left out, and no much larger clone turns up one base away.

What the authors observed across the whole study: TCR clones derived from tumors expanded in peripheral blood after treatment with radiotherapy and ipilimumab. Early dynamic changes in blood T cell clones, together with increased serum interferon-beta after radiation, were reported as the strongest predictors of response.

In this study, focal radiation therapy paired with CTLA-4 blockade (ipilimumab) was tested in patients who had chemo-refractory metastatic non-small-cell lung cancer. This material consisted of peripheral blood, taken from a patient treated with radiotherapy plus ipilimumab. The sequence was obtained from a human donor with non-small cell lung cancer that progressed on radiotherapy plus ipilimumab. The sequence joins TRBV14 to TRBJ2-7; no D gene is confidently identified. The CDR3 reads as follows: CASSLVGYEQYF. The sequence in DNA is TGTGCCAGCAGCCTTGTAGGTTACGAGCAGTACTTC.